One sample yielded the 27 T cell receptor beta chains listed below, sequenced in a study of CD8 T cells in ankylosing spondylitis. Broader study findings: A TCR beta motif of about 8 highly homologous variants seemed to mark ankylosing spondylitis blood.

MiXCR was run by TCRdb on the 5' RACE reads, yielding one entry per CDR3 protein. Seen here are about 210,000 distinct CDR3 sequences, approximately 7.3% observed once, and the top ten hold approximately 15%. These receptors' antigens are unknown. Sequenced: blood, either unsorted or a sorted T cell fraction (not recorded which). These receptors were collected from a male donor with ankylosing spondylitis.

The V gene is TRBV27, the J gene TRBJ2-2, with 8 positions matching TRBD1. The CDR3 sequence is 15 residues long. Germline CDR1 reads MNHEY; CDR2 reads SMNVEV (reference sequence). The junction had 10 bases not matched to a gene; V was cut back by 7 bases and J by 6 bases. The CDR3 region is CASTMDRADSGELFF. As DNA, the CDR3 is TGTGCCAGCACCATGGACAGGGCTGACTCCGGGGAGCTGTTTTTT.

This clonotype was found many times. The chain is built from TRBV6-5 and TRBJ1-1; D is unresolved. V gave up 0 bases and J gave up 2 bases, with 7 bases separating them. The CDR3 covers 14 residues. Germline CDR1 is MNHEY and CDR2 is SVGAGI. The CDR3 DNA is TGTGCCAGCAGTTACTCAGTACTAAACACTGAAGCTTTCTTT. Its protein product is CASSYSVLNTEAFF.

At least ten counts were recorded for this clonotype. The V gene is TRBV27, the J gene TRBJ1-2, with 10 nucleotides matching TRBD1. This CDR3 spans 17 amino acids. J was trimmed by 3 bases and V by 10 bases; bases with no gene match: 17. Germline loops: CDR1 MNHEY, CDR2 SMNVEV (reference sequence). The CDR3: CATLGQGTVSGDYGYTF. In nucleotides, the CDR3 is TGTGCCACCTTGGGACAGGGGACCGTTAGTGGAGACTATGGCTACACCTTC.

Ten or more counts support this clonotype. The CDR3 region is CASSQVTGPFGYTF. The CDR3 DNA sequence: TGCGCCAGCAGCCAAGTGACAGGCCCATTTGGCTACACCTTC. The chain has TRBV4-1 and TRBJ1-2, with D possibly being TRBD1 (6 bases). The CDR3 totals 14 residues. CDR1 and CDR2 from the germline V gene are MGHRA and YSYEKL. The V gene lost 1 base and the J gene lost 7 bases, with 13 bases spanning the gap.

This clonotype has ten or more counts. V gene TRBV4-3 combines with J gene TRBJ2-7; D possibly matches TRBD1 or TRBD2 (5 bases each). CDR1 is LGHNA and CDR2 is YSLEER in the germline V gene. V shed 1 base and J shed 2 bases, with 12 bases lying between them. The CDR3 is made up of 15 amino acids. This CDR3 reads CASSQVVGATYEQYF. CDR3 nucleotides: TGCGCCAGCAGCCAAGTCGTCGGGGCCACCTACGAGCAGTACTTC.

This clonotype was observed many times. The chain employs TRBV4-2 and TRBJ2-2, with D tentatively TRBD1 (6 bases). Germline V lookup: CDR1 LGHNA, CDR2 YNFKEQ. The CDR3 is 12 residues long. Trimming cost V 11 bases and J 1 base, with 8 bases left between them. CDR3 amino acids: CAGQLNTGELFF. The CDR3 region has the DNA TGTGCCGGACAGTTGAACACCGGGGAGCTGTTTTTT.

This clonotype was seen repeatedly, ten times or more. This chain joins TRBV28 and TRBJ1-5; D is undetermined. The CDR3 extends over 14 amino acids. Germline assignment: CDR1 MDHEN and CDR2 SYDVKM. The ends were cut back, 2 bases at V and 2 bases at J, with 7 bases in the middle. CDR3 sequence (DNA): TGTGCCAGCAGTTTAGGCTGGGGCAATCAGCCCCAGCATTTT. This encodes CASSLGWGNQPQHF.

This clonotype was seen at least ten times. DNA of the CDR3: TGTGCCAGCACCTCCGGAAGTGAAGCTTTCTTT. Protein: CASTSGSEAFF. The chain recombines TRBV6-5 with TRBJ1-1; D unclear. The V end was cut by 7 bases, the J end by 7 bases, with 10 bases between. This CDR3 has 11 residues. Per germline, CDR1 MNHEY and CDR2 SVGAGI.

This clonotype was detected many times. The V call is TRBV5-1, the J call TRBJ2-1, with TRBD2 matching 10 bases. CDR1 is SGHRS, CDR2 YFSETQ, per germline. V gave up 2 bases and J gave up 1 base; unmatched junction bases: 6. The CDR3 covers 17 residues. The CDR3 nucleotides read TGCGCCAGCAGCTTATTAAGCGGGGGGGCGTCCTACAATGAGCAGTTCTTC. It specifies CASSLLSGGASYNEQFF.

The chain's CDR3 is CATSRDQDRGQPQHF. CDR3 coding DNA: TGTGCCACCAGCAGAGACCAGGACAGGGGACAGCCCCAGCATTTT. The chain uses TRBV15 and TRBJ1-5; 9 bases agree with TRBD1. CDR1 LNHNV and CDR2 YYDKDF come from the germline V gene (reference sequence). Trimming at V came to 0 bases and at J to 7 bases, leaving 4 bases not matched to a gene. The CDR3 totals 15 residues.

This clonotype was recorded many times. This sequence joins TRBV24-1 and TRBJ2-2; 7 bases match TRBD1. Germline CDR1 reads KGHDR; CDR2 reads SFDVKD. The CDR3 sequence is 14 residues long. Trimming at V came to 8 bases and at J to 0 bases, leaving 2 bases not matched to a gene. The DNA of the CDR3 is TGTGCCACCACAGGGACAGCGAACACCGGGGAGCTGTTTTTT. It codes for CATTGTANTGELFF.

This clonotype came up many times. The chain combines TRBV27 with TRBJ2-7, with 9 bases lining up with TRBD1. The ends lost 6 bases at V and 6 bases at J; junction bases unmatched: 9. The germline V gene encodes CDR1 MNHEY and CDR2 SMNVEV (reference sequence). The CDR3 runs 14 residues. The CDR3 coding sequence is TGTGCCAGCAGCCCCGGACAGGGGCATTCCGAGCAGTACTTC. Protein sequence: CASSPGQGHSEQYF.

This clonotype was observed many times. This chain uses TRBV6-5 with TRBJ2-5, with a possible D match to TRBD1 (6 bases). Germline CDR1 and CDR2: MNHEY and SVGAGI. The ends were cut back, 8 bases at V and 5 bases at J, with 9 bases in the middle. The CDR3 runs 11 residues. This CDR3 reads CASLQGETQYF. The CDR3 region has the DNA TGTGCCAGCCTGCAGGGGGAGACCCAGTACTTC.

Many counts were recorded for this clonotype. The chain couples TRBV6-5 to TRBJ1-1; D possibly corresponds to TRBD1 (6 bases). The CDR3 extends over 16 amino acids. V shed 0 bases and J shed 4 bases, with 15 bases lying between them. Germline V CDR1 and CDR2: MNHEY, SVGAGI. This CDR3 reads CASSYSGEGVSTEAFF. The CDR3 coding sequence is TGTGCCAGCAGTTACTCAGGGGAGGGGGTGAGCACTGAAGCTTTCTTT.

This clonotype appeared a few times. This chain uses TRBV24-1 with TRBJ2-2, with D unclear. Germline CDR1 and CDR2: KGHDR and SFDVKD. Trimming removed 4 bases from V and 6 bases from J, with 8 bases in between. CDR3 length: 13 residues. The CDR3 spells CATSDPVSGELFF. The CDR3 region has the DNA TGTGCCACCAGTGACCCCGTCTCCGGGGAGCTGTTTTTT.

This clonotype occurred a few times. J is TRBJ2-5 and V is TRBV4-3; 7 nucleotides align to TRBD1. The CDR3 runs 14 residues. Germline V gene lookup returns CDR1 LGHNA and CDR2 YSLEER. Trimming at V came to 2 bases and at J to 9 bases, leaving 9 bases not matched to a gene. This CDR3 is CASSQKAGGRPQYF. CDR3 in DNA: TGCGCCAGCAGCCAAAAGGCAGGGGGTCGGCCCCAGTACTTC.

This clonotype was picked up many times. An end of the junction differs from the germline gene, which may be a read error. V is TRBV6-2 or TRBV6-3 and J is TRBJ2-1; 12 bases map to TRBD2. The CDR3 has 21 residues. From germline, CDR1 is MNHEY and CDR2 SVGEGT. For the CDR3, the DNA is TGTGCCAGCAGTTACTCGGGGCTAGCGGGAGGGCCGCTTTATCCCTACAATGAACAGTTCTTC. It specifies CASSYSGLAGGPLYPYNEQFF.

The chain couples TRBV7-2 to TRBJ2-1; 11 nucleotides match TRBD2. This CDR3 contains 15 residues. V was pared by 5 bases and J by 9 bases, with 9 bases of the junction left unmatched. Germline V gene lookup returns CDR1 SGHTA and CDR2 FQGNSA. The CDR3 sequence: CASSPPSGGRGEQFF. The DNA of the CDR3 is TGTGCCAGCAGCCCACCTAGCGGGGGGAGGGGTGAGCAGTTCTTC.

This clonotype came up many times. The chain uses TRBV6-1 and TRBJ1-2; unclear D gene. Per germline, CDR1 MNHNS and CDR2 SASEGT. The CDR3 contains 16 residues. Trimming shortened V by 6 bases and J by 5 bases, and 22 bases separated the two germline ends. The CDR3 sequence: CASRPDSEAAHYGYTF. DNA of the CDR3: TGTGCCAGCAGACCCGATTCGGAGGCAGCCCATTATGGCTACACCTTC.

The chain has TRBV20-1 and TRBJ2-7, with D possibly TRBD2 on 6 matching bases. In germline, CDR1 is DFQATT, CDR2 SNEGSKA (reference sequence). The CDR3 sequence is 13 residues long. The germline V and J ends were trimmed by 3 bases and 4 bases, with 13 bases remaining between them. The CDR3 DNA reads TGCAGTGCTAGTAGACTAGGATGGTACGAGCAGTACTTC. This codes for CSASRLGWYEQYF.

This clonotype has only a few counts. The V call is TRBV10-3, the J call TRBJ1-2; TRBD1 is a possible D gene (6 bases). This CDR3 is built from 17 residues. The V gene lost 10 bases and the J gene lost 4 bases, with 28 bases spanning the gap. Germline V gives CDR1 ENHRY, CDR2 SYGVKD. The CDR3, as DNA: TGTGCCACATCGGGTCTGGCCCCAGGGGCGCGTGGCTATGGCTACACCTTC. Translating it yields CATSGLAPGARGYGYTF.

This clonotype was observed a handful of times. This chain connects TRBV5-5 to TRBJ1-5; D ambiguous. The V gene's germline CDR1 is SGHKS and CDR2 YYEKEE (reference sequence). This CDR3 has 17 residues. V shed 4 bases and J shed 7 bases, with 24 bases lying between them. The CDR3, as DNA: TGTGCCAGCAGCCCAGACCCCACGACCCCCGCCGGGCAGCCCCAGCATTTT. Its protein product is CASSPDPTTPAGQPQHF.

The table lists this clonotype with many counts. The chain joins TRBV5-8 to TRBJ2-1; TRBD2 aligns across 8 bases. From germline, CDR1 is SGHTS and CDR2 YDEGEE. The CDR3 has 14 amino acids. Unmatched junction bases numbered 9, after V lost 4 bases and J lost 9 bases. CDR3 DNA: TGTGCCAGCAGCCACCGGGGGGGGTCCCTTGAGCAGTTCTTC. This translates into CASSHRGGSLEQFF.

This clonotype was found a few times. This rearrangement joins TRBV20-1 to TRBJ2-1; D is perhaps TRBD2 (6 bases). Germline V gene sequence: CDR1 DFQATT, CDR2 SNEGSKA (reference sequence). Between the trimmed V and J ends, which lost 4 bases and 2 bases, there was a span of 18 bases. The CDR3 sequence is 16 residues long. The CDR3 DNA reads TGCAGTGCTACGACCTTCAAGCTAGCGACCTACAATGAGCAGTTCTTC. Its translation: CSATTFKLATYNEQFF.

V and J are TRBV6-1 and TRBJ2-2; the D gene could be TRBD1 or TRBD2 (5 bases each). The length of the CDR3 is 15 residues. Trimming cost V 8 bases and J 4 bases, with 17 bases left between them. Germline assignment: CDR1 MNHNS and CDR2 SASEGT. For the CDR3, the DNA is TGTGCCAGCTCCCTAGGGACCGCATTCACCGGGGAGCTGTTTTTT. This encodes CASSLGTAFTGELFF.

Many counts were recorded for this clonotype. CDR3 loop: CASSSPPTSSNEQFF. For the CDR3, the DNA is TGTGCCAGCAGTTCCCCGCCGACTTCATCCAATGAGCAGTTCTTC. The chain combines TRBV6-2 or TRBV6-3 with TRBJ2-1; D gene uncertain. This CDR3 is built from 15 residues. The ends were cut back, 4 bases at V and 6 bases at J, with 16 bases in the middle. Per the germline V gene, CDR1 is MNHEY and CDR2 is SVGEGT.

This clonotype has a handful of counts. The chain links TRBV20-1 to TRBJ2-7, with D perhaps matching TRBD1 or TRBD2 (5 bases each). V lost 3 bases and J 3 bases, leaving 18 bases between the germline ends. The CDR3 runs 15 residues. Looked up from germline, CDR1 is DFQATT and CDR2 is SNEGSKA (reference sequence). The CDR3 region has the DNA TGCAGTGCTAGCGTGGGTTGGGACGGACGCTACGAGCAGTACTTC. Translation gives CSASVGWDGRYEQYF.